Each of the 7 T cell receptor beta chains below was sequenced from the same sample in a study of blood T cell repertoires in COVID-19. The data were produced by immunoSEQ multiplex PCR, yet TCRdb's version contains in-frame clones alone and is incomplete. The sample carries just over 15,000 clones, about 81% recorded once. Sequenced: peripheral blood. The receptors originated from a man at least 80 years old with active or convalescent COVID-19.

The chain employs TRBV19 and TRBJ2-1; 10 positions agree with TRBD1. Germline-derived CDR1 and CDR2 are LNHDA and SQIVND (reference sequence). The CDR3 has 14 residues. The V and J ends lost 7 bases and 6 bases, in that order; junction bases with no gene match: 6. The CDR3 DNA follows: TGTGCCAGTAAGCAGGACAGGGGGATCAATGAGCAGTTCTTC. Its translation: CASKQDRGINEQFF.

In its sample, this clone was seen a few times. The chain uses TRBV28 and TRBJ1-2, with 11 nucleotides matching TRBD1. Germline V gene sequence: CDR1 MDHEN, CDR2 SYDVKM. CDR3 length: 16 residues. The V segment lost 5 bases and the J segment 1 base; nucleotides outside the gene matches: 6. The CDR3 sequence: CASSGTGGPRNYGYTF. CDR3 bases: TGTGCCAGCAGTGGGACAGGGGGACCTCGTAACTATGGCTACACCTTC.

This clone occurred once. CDR3 sequence reads: CASSHPEEGAGYTF. Written as DNA, the CDR3 is TGTGCCAGCAGCCACCCTGAGGAGGGGGCAGGCTACACCTTC. V usage is TRBV4-2 and J usage is TRBJ1-2; 7 nucleotides line up with TRBD1. Trimming removed 3 bases from V and 8 bases from J; junction bases left unmatched: 9. The CDR3 is made up of 14 amino acids. The germline gives CDR1 LGHNA, CDR2 YNFKEQ.

The chain couples TRBV27 to TRBJ2-4; 7 nucleotides match TRBD1. With 4 bases clipped from V and 3 bases from J, the junction kept 3 bases outside the gene matches. This CDR3 is built from 14 residues. The germline V gene has CDR1 MNHEY and CDR2 SMNVEV (reference sequence). The CDR3 DNA is TGTGCCAGCAGTTCGGGACAGTTCAAAAACATTCAGTACTTC. As protein: CASSSGQFKNIQYF.

This chain uses TRBV3-1 (or the pseudogene TRBV3-2) with TRBJ1-1; a weak D match, TRBD1 (6 bases). The CDR3 is 15 amino acids. CDR1 and CDR2 (germline): LGHDT, YNNKEL (reference sequence). V lost 4 bases and J 1 base, leaving 13 bases between the germline ends. The CDR3 reads CASSPFPTGNTEAFF. The CDR3 DNA is TGTGCCAGCAGCCCCTTTCCGACAGGGAACACTGAAGCTTTCTTT.

This clone was picked up one time. The CDR3 DNA reads TGTGCCATCAGTGATGAGGCAACTAATGAAAAACTGTTTTTT. Translated: CAISDEATNEKLFF. This chain connects TRBV10-3 to TRBJ1-4; D unresolved. This CDR3 is built from 14 residues. CDR1 is ENHRY and CDR2 is SYGVKD in the germline V gene. Trimming left V 3 bases short and J 0 bases short, with 5 bases between.

The chain has TRBV11-3 and TRBJ2-3; the D gene is possibly TRBD1 (6 bases). In germline, CDR1 is SGHNT, CDR2 YENEEA. V was shortened by 5 bases and J by 5 bases, with 17 bases between the two germline ends. The CDR3 is made up of 15 amino acids. The CDR3 DNA reads TGTGCCAGCAGCCCCAGACAGGAAATTTTAGATACGCAGTATTTT. Translating it yields CASSPRQEILDTQYF.